The present T cell receptor (beta chain) was sequenced within a study of response to subunit inactivated influenza vaccine. The CDR3 is 15 amino acids. V shed 10 bases and J shed 1 base, with 17 bases lying between them. Germline values: CDR1 PRHDT, CDR2 FYEKMQ (reference sequence). TCRdb passed the RT-PCR reads through MiXCR, listing each CDR3 protein once. This sample carries about 780,000 distinct CDR3 sequences, 18% of them seen once, and the ten largest clones take approximately 10%. The rearrangement uses TRBV13 and TRBJ2-4; D remains unclear. The receptor comes from a man aged 50 to 59 who received an inactivated influenza vaccine. This specimen consisted of PBMCs from blood, obtained 5 to 6 days after vaccination. The CDR3: CATRRQGIAKNIQYF. DNA of the CDR3: TGTGCCACCAGACGACAAGGAATTGCCAAAAACATTCAGTACTTC.